The clone carrying this T cell receptor beta chain occurred once. The germline gives CDR1 SGHTA, CDR2 FQGNSA. J was trimmed by 6 bases and V by 1 base; bases with no gene match: 3. CDR3 size: 13 residues. TCRdb's table, derived via immunoSEQ multiplex PCR, lists solely in-frame clones and lacks some. The sample lists approximately 270,000 clones, approximately 86% seen once, with about 0.9% in the top ten. This sample was included in a study of blood T cell repertoires in COVID-19. Sequencing was done on a sample of peripheral blood. The chain combines TRBV7-2 with TRBJ2-7; TRBD2 matches at 7 bases. The sequence came from a human donor with COVID-19, enrolled during active disease. The donor label of this sample is uncertain. The CDR3 sequence: CASSLGLAVEQYF. The CDR3 DNA reads TGTGCCAGCAGCTTAGGACTAGCCGTCGAGCAGTACTTC.